These 9 T cell receptor beta chains were sequenced from one sample in a study of OX40 agonist ivuxolimab in advanced cancers. Assay used: immunoSEQ multiplex PCR; TCRdb lists only in-frame clones, some missing. The profile covers about 84,000 clones, with about 88% appearing a single time and roughly 0.19% taken by the ten largest. Sequences were derived from CD4+ or CD8+ T cells sorted from blood, sampled in a trial of the OX40 agonist ivuxolimab. All receptors come from an adult with an advanced solid tumor such as melanoma, head and neck, liver or kidney cancer.

The J gene is TRBJ1-2, the V gene TRBV18, with D unclear. Germline V lookup: CDR1 KGHSH, CDR2 LQKENI. V lost 3 bases and J 6 bases, leaving 23 bases between the germline ends. The CDR3 sequence is 17 residues long. The CDR3 sequence: CASSPFATPGDADGYTF. Written as DNA, the CDR3 is TGTGCCAGCTCACCGTTCGCCACGCCGGGAGATGCGGATGGCTACACCTTC.

The chain joins TRBV9 to TRBJ1-1; D gene uncertain. Trimming took 0 bases from V and 4 from J, leaving 7 bases between them. The CDR3 covers 13 residues. CDR1 is SGDLS, CDR2 YYNGEE, per germline. The CDR3 loop is CASSVGGSTEAFF. The CDR3 DNA reads TGTGCCAGCAGCGTAGGAGGGAGCACTGAAGCTTTCTTT.

The chain links TRBV5-1 to TRBJ2-7; D could derive from TRBD1 or TRBD2 (5 bases each). Germline V lookup: CDR1 SGHRS, CDR2 YFSETQ. Trimming pared 0 bases from V and 9 bases from J, leaving 19 bases between. The CDR3 consists of 15 residues. The CDR3 DNA follows: TGCGCCAGCAGCTTGGGGGGGACCCAGCTACGTGGGCAGTACTTC. Its translation: CASSLGGTQLRGQYF.

The V gene is TRBV12-5, the J gene TRBJ2-3, with 13 positions matching TRBD2. Germline lookup yields CDR1 LGHNT and CDR2 FRNRAP. The V and J ends lost 1 base and 6 bases, in that order; junction bases with no gene match: 7. This CDR3 has 17 amino acids. In nucleotides, the CDR3 is TGTGCTAGTGGTTTGGGGGTCACTAGCGGGAGGGCTGATACGCAGTATTTT. It encodes CASGLGVTSGRADTQYF.

The rearrangement joins TRBV10-1 to TRBJ2-7, with 9 positions matching TRBD1. CDR3 length equals 13 residues. Germline V gene sequence: CDR1 WNHNN, CDR2 SYGVQD (reference sequence). Trimming took 1 base from V and 10 from J; bases not matched to a gene: 5. This chain's CDR3 is CASSEFTGGSQYV. DNA for the CDR3: TGCGCCAGCAGTGAGTTTACAGGGGGCTCCCAGTACGTC.

The chain is built from TRBV29-1 and TRBJ2-3; 7 nucleotides line up with TRBD1. Trimming removed 6 bases from V and 4 bases from J; junction bases left unmatched: 7. Germline loops: CDR1 SQVTM, CDR2 ANQGSEA. The CDR3 extends over 13 amino acids. The CDR3 bases are TGCAGCGTCCCGACAGGGTACCCAGATACGCAGTATTTT. Translated, it gives CSVPTGYPDTQYF.

J is TRBJ1-1 and V is TRBV18; TRBD1 agrees at 7 bases. Germline V gene lookup returns CDR1 KGHSH and CDR2 LQKENI. The CDR3 is 14 amino acids. The V segment lost 2 bases and the J segment 1 base; nucleotides outside the gene matches: 1. The CDR3, as DNA: TGTGCCAGCTCACCAAGGACAGGGAACACTGAAGCTTTCTTT. Translating it yields CASSPRTGNTEAFF.

The V call is TRBV27, the J call TRBJ2-7, with 7 bases that match TRBD1. V was clipped by 4 bases and J by 4 bases; unmatched bases: 7. The CDR3 totals 14 residues. Germline V CDR1 and CDR2: MNHEY, SMNVEV (reference sequence). The CDR3 DNA follows: TGTGCCAGCAGTTGGACAGGCCTCCCTTACGAGCAGTACTTC. Translating gives CASSWTGLPYEQYF.

This clone was detected a few times. CDR3: CASSLVYGVETQYF. CDR3 nucleotide sequence: TGTGCCAGCAGCTTAGTTTATGGAGTAGAGACCCAGTACTTC. This chain connects TRBV11-2 to TRBJ2-5; no firm D call. Per the germline V gene, CDR1 is SGHAT and CDR2 is FQNNGV. The CDR3 runs to 14 residues. Trimming stripped 1 base from V and 4 bases from J, with 10 bases between.